These T cell receptor beta chains were read from a single sample in a study of T-cell reconstitution after alpha-beta-depleted transplantation in children. MiXCR, run by TCRdb on the PCR reads, gives a single entry per CDR3 protein. The sample carries roughly 170,000 distinct CDR3 sequences, more than 6.5% recorded once. The sample here was PBMCs from the stem cell graft donor, taken from the stem cell graft. The origin of the receptors is a human donor who donated a stem cell graft to a child with Wiskott-Aldrich syndrome. Both conserved end residues are part of each CDR3. D genes are given only for firm matches. Size is stated for part of the rows, as once, few or many counts, or as a class when the clone is expanded.

cdr3_nt	cdr3_aa	v_call	d_call	clone_size	j_call
TGTGCCAGCAGTCCAACTAATGGCCGACAGGGGGAAGTTTTAGGGAGGAAAAACATTCAGTACTTC	CASSPTNGRQGEVLGRKNIQYF	TRBV6-2/TRBV6-3	TRBD1	-	TRBJ2-4
TGTGCCAGCAGCTTGCGATTTCGGAGTAGGGGGACTAACACCGGGGAGCTGTTTTTT	CASSLRFRSRGTNTGELFF	TRBV5-6	-	-	TRBJ2-2
TGTGCCAGCAGTTACTCTCTCGTGAACACTGAAGCTTTCTTT	CASSYSLVNTEAFF	TRBV6-2/TRBV6-3	-	many	TRBJ1-1
TGCGCCAGCAGCCAAGGTTCGGAGGGGCCAGGGTGGAATGAGCAGTTCTTC	CASSQGSEGPGWNEQFF	TRBV4-1	-	many	TRBJ2-1
TGCGCCAGCAGCCGGTTTGGTCCGGGACAGGGGGCAGATACGCAGTATTTT	CASSRFGPGQGADTQYF	TRBV5-1	TRBD1	many	TRBJ2-3
TGCGCCAGCAGCGCCGGACTAGTTGGCAATGAGCAGTTCTTC	CASSAGLVGNEQFF	TRBV5-1	TRBD2	many	TRBJ2-1
TGTGCCAGCAGCCCACGTATTCCGTACAATGAGCAGTTCTTC	CASSPRIPYNEQFF	TRBV3-1	-	-	TRBJ2-1
TGCGCCAGCAGCGATTCAGGGTGGCTTCGGGGCTACACCTTC	CASSDSGWLRGYTF	TRBV4-1	-	many	TRBJ1-2
TGTGCCAGCAGCCAAGTTCATAGGGCGAAACCCTACTCCTACGAGCAGTACTTC	CASSQVHRAKPYSYEQYF	TRBV3-1	-	few	TRBJ2-7
TGTGCCAGCAGTTTTGGCCGGTCATGGAGACAGACCGGGGAGCTGTTTTTT	CASSFGRSWRQTGELFF	TRBV12-3/TRBV12-4	-	many	TRBJ2-2
TGTGCCAGCAGCTTAGGTCAGGGCTTTGGAAACATTCAGTACTTC	CASSLGQGFGNIQYF	TRBV11-2	-	many	TRBJ2-4
TGTGCCAGCAGCTTATCGGGGCCAGGGGTGGCGCAGTACTTC	CASSLSGPGVAQYF	TRBV7-2	-	many	TRBJ2-7
TGTGCCACCAGCAGAGATCGCCCCGGGAGGGTTCAAGAGACCCAGTACTTC	CATSRDRPGRVQETQYF	TRBV15	TRBD2	-	TRBJ2-5
TGCAGCGTAGCCGGGACTAGCGGGAGTGGCAATGAGCAGTTCTTC	CSVAGTSGSGNEQFF	TRBV29-1	TRBD2	many	TRBJ2-1
TGCGCCAGCAGCCCCCAGACTAGTAACACCGGGGAGCTGTTTTTT	CASSPQTSNTGELFF	TRBV5-1	-	-	TRBJ2-2
TGTGCCAGCAGTTCGGGACAGATGATTCTTGACGGCTACACCTTC	CASSSGQMILDGYTF	TRBV7-8	TRBD1	-	TRBJ1-2
TGTGCCAGCACCACAAGTCCGGGACAGCATCAAGAGACCCAGTACTTC	CASTTSPGQHQETQYF	TRBV7-9	TRBD1	few	TRBJ2-5
TGCTGTGCTAGAGCCCCCTGGACCGGGACAGGCCCAGTGAAGCAGTACTTC	CCARAPWTGTGPVKQYF	TRBV20-1	TRBD1	few	TRBJ2-7
TGTGCCATCAGCCAGACAGGGGAGACTGAAGCTTTCTTT	CAISQTGETEAFF	TRBV10-3	TRBD1	many	TRBJ1-1
TGTGCCACCAGGCCAAGTGGATCTCGCCTCAATGAGCAGTTCTTC	CATRPSGSRLNEQFF	TRBV24-1	-	-	TRBJ2-1
TGTGCCAGCAGCCCGCAGGGTGACAATCAGCCCCAGCATTTT	CASSPQGDNQPQHF	TRBV6-4	-	many	TRBJ1-5
TGCGCCAGCAGCCCGGGACAGATTAACACTGAAGCTTTCTTT	CASSPGQINTEAFF	TRBV5-1	TRBD1	many	TRBJ1-1
TGTGCCAGCAGCTTAGAGTTGTACACCGGGGAGCTGTTTTTT	CASSLELYTGELFF	TRBV7-9	-	-	TRBJ2-2
TGTGCCAGCAGCGTCCAAGGGGGGCCCTCCGAAAAACTGTTTTTT	CASSVQGGPSEKLFF	TRBV7-9	-	few	TRBJ1-4
TGCAGCGTTGCGCAGGGCGAACGGGCCCAGTTCTTC	CSVAQGERAQFF	TRBV29-1	-	many	TRBJ2-1
TGCGCCAGCAGATCGGCCGGGGCCAACGTCCTGACTTTC	CASRSAGANVLTF	TRBV5-1	-	many	TRBJ2-6
TGCAGCGTTGATAAGTGGTCCGGGGAGCTGTTTTTT	CSVDKWSGELFF	TRBV29-1	-	many	TRBJ2-2
TGCAGTGCTAGATTATCAAACTATGGCTACACCTTC	CSARLSNYGYTF	TRBV20-1	-	few	TRBJ1-2
TGTGCCACTAACGTACAGGGGACCACCGGGGAGCTGTTTTTT	CATNVQGTTGELFF	TRBV28	TRBD1	many	TRBJ2-2
TGCAGTGCAACTACAGGGGGGGGTGCCCAGCATTTT	CSATTGGGAQHF	TRBV20-1	TRBD1	many	TRBJ1-5
TGTGCCAGCAGCTTGCAAGGGATAGATAATTCACCCCTCCACTTT	CASSLQGIDNSPLHF	TRBV5-4	-	many	TRBJ1-6
TGTGCCAGCAGCCGGGGGACAATCGCTGAAGCTTTCTTT	CASSRGTIAEAFF	TRBV7-8	-	many	TRBJ1-1
TGTGCCAGCAGCGACCGCCTGCCGGACAGGGGGCAAACGCGGGAGCAGTACTTC	CASSDRLPDRGQTREQYF	TRBV21-1	-	-	TRBJ2-7
TGTGCCAGCAGTTACTCGGACAGGGGACTGAATGAGCAGTTCTTC	CASSYSDRGLNEQFF	TRBV6-2/TRBV6-3	TRBD1	few	TRBJ2-1
TGTGCCAGCAGCCCGCGCGGGACAGGGGGATTCGGGGAGCTGTTTTTT	CASSPRGTGGFGELFF	TRBV4-2	TRBD1	many	TRBJ2-2
TGCGCCAGCTCAAACATTTTACGGAGCTATGGCTACACCTTC	CASSNILRSYGYTF	TRBV5-1	-	many	TRBJ1-2
TGTGCCAGCAGCCATCGAGGCGGGAGGGCGAACACCGGGGAGCTGTTTTTT	CASSHRGGRANTGELFF	TRBV7-9	TRBD2	few	TRBJ2-2
TGCAGTGCTAGGTCTGAGGTGGCTTTCTTT	CSARSEVAFF	TRBV20-1	-	many	TRBJ1-1
TGTGCCAGCAGCTTAGCCCCACGGACAGACGGGGAAAAACTGTTTTTT	CASSLAPRTDGEKLFF	TRBV7-8	-	many	TRBJ1-4
TGTGCCAGCACCTCGGCGGCTAGCTCTGGAAACACCATATATTTT	CASTSAASSGNTIYF	TRBV6-5	-	few	TRBJ1-3
TGCGCCAGCAGCCAAGGACCCTACGAGCAGTACTTC	CASSQGPYEQYF	TRBV3-1	-	many	TRBJ2-7
TGTGCCAGCAGAATGGGACTAGAGGGAGTTGAGCAGTTCTTC	CASRMGLEGVEQFF	TRBV27	TRBD2	once	TRBJ2-1
TGTGCCAGCAGCTTAATACGAGGGCCCAATGAGCAGTTCTTC	CASSLIRGPNEQFF	TRBV7-2	-	many	TRBJ2-1
TGCAGCGCCGGGGACTTCCTCGATGGCTACACCTTC	CSAGDFLDGYTF	TRBV29-1	-	many	TRBJ1-2
TGTGCCAGCAGCTTCACTAGCGGGAGGTCTGCCGGCTACGAGCAGTACTTC	CASSFTSGRSAGYEQYF	TRBV7-2	TRBD2	many	TRBJ2-7
TGTGCTAGTGGTTTTCCAGGGAGTGATACGCAGTATTTT	CASGFPGSDTQYF	TRBV12-5	-	-	TRBJ2-3
TGTGCCAGCAGCCCCATAGTAAGGGGTGGCTCTGGGGCCAACGTCCTGACTTTC	CASSPIVRGGSGANVLTF	TRBV11-2	-	many	TRBJ2-6
TGCAGCGTTTCGGACAGTCCGTCCTACAATGAGCAGTTCTTC	CSVSDSPSYNEQFF	TRBV29-1	-	many	TRBJ2-1
TGTGCCAGCAGCTCGGCCGGGACCACAAAGGGCTACACCTTC	CASSSAGTTKGYTF	TRBV7-2	-	-	TRBJ1-2
TGTGCCACTAGCGATGGGGCTTACACTGAAGCTTTCTTT	CATSDGAYTEAFF	TRBV19	-	-	TRBJ1-1
TGTGCCAGCAGCCAAGCCCCCGGCAGGGCTGGTGGCTACACCTTC	CASSQAPGRAGGYTF	TRBV3-1	-	few	TRBJ1-2
TGCAGTGCTAGAGAGGGATCTGGCTACAATGAGCAGTTCTTC	CSAREGSGYNEQFF	TRBV20-1	-	many	TRBJ2-1
TGTGCCAGCACCCTTAGGGTCCAGAGGGGGATTGTTCAGGAAAAACTGTTTTTT	CASTLRVQRGIVQEKLFF	TRBV12-3/TRBV12-4	-	-	TRBJ1-4
TGTGCCAGTAGTCACGGGGACTACCCAGGCATTCAGTACTTC	CASSHGDYPGIQYF	TRBV19	TRBD2	-	TRBJ2-4